What follows is one T cell receptor (beta chain) and its context. The source of the sample is a study of blood T cell repertoires in COVID-19. Across the whole study: In each case, the material was cDNA or gDNA derived from T cells, B-cell-depleted T cells, or PBMCs.

Here immunoSEQ multiplex PCR was the method, and the copy in TCRdb shows in-frame clones only, minus some. The top ten hold roughly 6.4% of the sample, which has fewer than 250,000 clones, about four fifths seen once. Sequencing was performed on peripheral blood. This sequence originates from a man aged 60-69 years with acute or convalescent COVID-19.

CDR3 sequence reads: CASSERSGRKAGELFF. CDR3 nucleotide sequence: TGTGCCAGCAGTGAACGGAGCGGGAGGAAGGCCGGGGAGCTGTTTTTT. The rearrangement uses TRBV2 and TRBJ2-2; 9 nucleotides match TRBD2. CDR3 length: 16 amino acids. V shed 2 bases, J shed 6 bases, and the junction held 7 bases outside the gene matches. CDR1 SNHLY and CDR2 FYNNEI come from the germline V gene.